These 4 T cell receptor beta chains were all obtained from the same sample, sequenced in a study of post-analysis software for immune sequencing data. TCR beta cDNA libraries had unique molecular identifiers. TCRdb recomputed calls from the PCR reads with MiXCR, one row per CDR3 protein. Of approximately 360,000 distinct CDR3 sequences detected, 30% to 45% appear once; the ten largest clones hold around an eighth. The antigens these receptors bind are not known. Study-wide results and limits: A handful of TRBV segments were significantly more frequent in patients than in controls. TRBV5-6, TRBV5-1 and TRBV20-1 were among these segments.

Sequencing was carried out using blood. The receptors shown here come from a girl aged 5-17 years with multiple sclerosis.

This chain joins TRBV7-9 and TRBJ1-2; 7 bases agree with TRBD1. The length of the CDR3 is 15 residues. The ends lost 5 bases at V and 5 bases at J; junction bases unmatched: 11. Germline V lookup: CDR1 SEHNR, CDR2 FQNEAQ (reference sequence). The CDR3, as DNA: TGTGCCAGCAGCCCAAAAGGACAGGTTTTTTATGGCTACACCTTC. Its translation: CASSPKGQVFYGYTF.

This chain connects TRBV7-2 to TRBJ2-2; D may match TRBD1 or TRBD2 (5 bases each). The length of the CDR3 is 17 residues. Per the germline V gene, CDR1 is SGHTA and CDR2 is FQGNSA. Trimming pared 1 base from V and 1 base from J, leaving 13 bases between. The CDR3 DNA follows: TGTGCCAGCAGCTTAGGATTGGGGACGGTGAACACCGGGGAGCTGTTTTTT. Amino acids: CASSLGLGTVNTGELFF. The entire variable domain, with the rest obtained from reference TRBV7-2 and TRBJ2-2, is as follows: GAGVSQSPSNKVTEKGKDVELRCDPISGHTALYWYRQSLGQGLEFLIYFQGNSAPDKSGLPSDRFSAERTGGSVSTLTIQRTQQEDSAVYLCASSLGLGTVNTGELFFGEGSRLTVL.

This chain joins TRBV7-2 and TRBJ1-2; D perhaps matches TRBD1 (5 bases). Germline V gene data show CDR1 as SGHTA and CDR2 as FQGNSA. The CDR3 has 14 amino acids. The V end was cut by 2 bases, the J end by 4 bases, with 11 bases between. The CDR3 here is CASSLPGRSYGYTF. CDR3 sequence (DNA): TGTGCCAGCAGCTTACCAGGGCGTAGCTATGGCTACACCTTC. Looking up the rest from reference TRBV7-2 and TRBJ1-2 gives the full variable domain: GAGVSQSPSNKVTEKGKDVELRCDPISGHTALYWYRQSLGQGLEFLIYFQGNSAPDKSGLPSDRFSAERTGGSVSTLTIQRTQQEDSAVYLCASSLPGRSYGYTFGSGTRLTVV.

The chain employs TRBV5-1 and TRBJ2-1; D unclear. Trimming removed 7 bases at V and 0 bases at J, with 14 bases between. The germline CDR1 and CDR2 sequences are SGHRS and YFSETQ. CDR3 length: 15 residues. This chain's CDR3 is CASSVPSSSYNEQFF. CDR3 sequence (DNA): TGCGCCAGCTCCGTCCCGTCGAGCTCCTACAATGAGCAGTTCTTC.